This T cell receptor (beta chain) appears in the sequencing data of a study of cytomegalovirus exposure and HLA in healthy donors (dated by TCRdb to about 2017). The study in broad terms: The 666 repertoires of the first cohort and the 120 or so validation repertoires were produced on the same platform, according to a later analysis. The study aimed to test whether signatures of past pathogen exposure could be identified by cataloging public T cell receptors. Besides the first cohort of 500 to 700 subjects, a separate validation cohort made up of 90 to 150 different subjects was used. The study combined high-throughput TCR immunosequencing, statistical association of individual TCRs with disease status, and machine learning to predict cytomegalovirus infection status. Broader findings and caveats from the paper: In vitro tests confirmed that a few of the cytomegalovirus-associated TCR beta chains recognize cytomegalovirus antigens. Of the cluster scores, 94% were above 0 in a later analysis, which found that TCRs clustered in the first cohort also tended to co-occur in the 120 validation repertoires. Most TCR sequences were seen in very few donors, while some public TCRs were found in many individuals. It was suggested by the authors that the approach could potentially be generalized to other disease states and immunological phenotypes. A later analysis had no HLA typing for the validation cohort, so co-occurrence there was scored across all 130 or so repertoires. In the study, some 160 TCR beta chains were listed as associated with cytomegalovirus. In both the original and validation cohorts, the classifier was reported to diagnose cytomegalovirus status with high specificity and sensitivity.

Preparation of the library involved the immunoSEQ multiplex PCR assay. The published analysis was carried out like this. A statistical classification framework was developed to diagnose cytomegalovirus status using the catalog of TCR beta chain sequences. This immuneACCESS table, as held by TCRdb, lists in-frame sequences with V and J called but not all clones. Of the missing ones, under half trace to an unresolved V gene in checked studies; the others have no known cause. The V and J calls and clone size were taken over from that table, and D and trimming were inferred from the DNA. The sample table records a few hundred thousand clones; roughly 89% of these occur just once. The ten largest clonotypes hold 0.7% to 0.85% of the sample. CDR1 and CDR2, per the germline V gene, are SGDLS and YYNGEE. The germline ends are 11 bases apart after V is trimmed by 4 bases and J by 0 bases. Measured from the cysteine to the phenylalanine, the CDR3 is 14 residues long. Only the CDR3 portion is preserved as DNA: 42 bases, with reading frame beginning at the first base.

A note on this clone: Its target antigen remains unknown. No base qualities exist here, and no much larger clone lies one base off it.

The donors belonged to the validation cohort of about 110 subjects, which was separate from the 666-subject first cohort. The sequenced sample consisted of PBMCs. In this chain, TRBV9 is recombined with TRBJ2-7, with TRBD2 perhaps the D gene, on 5 matching bases. This TCR was recovered from a young woman in good health and CMV-seronegative. The DNA is as follows: TGTGCCAGCAGCCCGAGGGCAGCCTCCTACGAGCAGTACTTC. Translation gives CASSPRAASYEQYF.